Listed below are T cell receptor beta chains from one sample, sequenced in a study of shared clonotypes between healthy human individuals. TCRdb's table, derived via immunoSEQ multiplex PCR, lists solely in-frame clones and lacks some. The data show roughly 640,000 clones, around 72% seen once. The sequenced sample consisted of memory CD4+ T cells sorted from blood. Receptors originate from a woman under 40 in good health. CDR3s include the opening cysteine and the closing phenylalanine or tryptophan. D genes are given only for firm matches. A clone size is listed for some rows: how often the clone was seen (once, few, many), or a class if it is expanded.

DNA	CDR3	J	size	D	V
TGTGCCAGCAGCTTACGCCAGGGTCGTGAAAAACTGTTTTTT	CASSLRQGREKLFF	TRBJ1-4	few	NA	TRBV13
TGTGCCAGCTCACCGGTCCGTCCCCCTGAAGCTTTCTTT	CASSPVRPPEAFF	TRBJ1-1	NA	NA	TRBV18
TGTGCCAGTAGCCGGATTCGGGGAGGTAGGCCTGGTCAGCCCCAGCATTTT	CASSRIRGGRPGQPQHF	TRBJ1-5	once	NA	TRBV19
TGCGCCAGCAGTCCAGCGTATAGCAATCAGCCCCAGCATTTT	CASSPAYSNQPQHF	TRBJ1-5	NA	NA	TRBV10-2
TGTGCCAGCAGTCCTGACAGGGGGAGTTACGAGCAGTACTTC	CASSPDRGSYEQYF	TRBJ2-7	NA	TRBD1	TRBV6-1
TGCGCCAGCAGCGAAGACAGGGTATCCTATGGCTACACCTTC	CASSEDRVSYGYTF	TRBJ1-2	NA	TRBD1	TRBV5-1
TGTGCCAGCAGCGGAGTGGGGTCTCAGCCCCAGCATTTT	CASSGVGSQPQHF	TRBJ1-5	few	NA	TRBV21-1
TGTGCCAGCAGCCCACAGGGACTAGCGGGTTTCAATGAGCAGTTCTTC	CASSPQGLAGFNEQFF	TRBJ2-1	NA	TRBD2	TRBV13
TGTGCCAGCTCACCGGCTGGGGGGAACAATGAGCAGTTCTTC	CASSPAGGNNEQFF	TRBJ2-1	NA	NA	TRBV18
TGTGCCAGCAGTTTCGGGGGGCGCGACGAGCAGTACTTC	CASSFGGRDEQYF	TRBJ2-7	NA	NA	TRBV28
TGTGCCAGCTCCCCGACCCGGGGGACTAGCATCTTGAGCGAGCAGTACTTC	CASSPTRGTSILSEQYF	TRBJ2-7	NA	TRBD2	TRBV18
TGCGCCAGCAGCCAAGTGCTCGAAGTAGGGTGGGACAGACTTTCAGATACGCAGTATTTT	CASSQVLEVGWDRLSDTQYF	TRBJ2-3	NA	TRBD1	TRBV4-1
TGTGCCAGCAGTGACTTCACAGATACGCAGTATTTT	CASSDFTDTQYF	TRBJ2-3	NA	NA	TRBV6-1
TGTGCCAGCAGCCCCCGTGGCACCGGGGAGCTGTTTTTT	CASSPRGTGELFF	TRBJ2-2	NA	NA	TRBV11-2
TGTGCCAGCAGTTTGGTACTGGGGTATGGCTACACCTTC	CASSLVLGYGYTF	TRBJ1-2	NA	NA	TRBV27
TGTGCCAGCAGCAGACAGGGAAACACCATATATTTT	CASSRQGNTIYF	TRBJ1-3	few	NA	TRBV5-6
TGTGCCAGCAGTCCTCAGGGGTCGAGCTCCTACGAGCAGTACTTC	CASSPQGSSSYEQYF	TRBJ2-7	NA	NA	TRBV2
TGCAGTGCCCGGGAGGCAGATACGCAGTATTTT	CSAREADTQYF	TRBJ2-3	NA	TRBD2	TRBV20-1
TGTGCCAGCAGTGAACCCACCCAGGACAGGGGGCAAGAGACCCAGTACTTC	CASSEPTQDRGQETQYF	TRBJ2-5	NA	TRBD1	TRBV25-1
TGTGCCAGCAGTGCCGAGGTCGACGGCGAGCAGTACTTC	CASSAEVDGEQYF	TRBJ2-7	NA	NA	TRBV6-4
TGTGCCAGCAGTTACTCGATTCGAGGGTCAGAGACCCAGTACTTC	CASSYSIRGSETQYF	TRBJ2-5	NA	NA	TRBV6-5
TGCGCCAGCAGTGTGGACAGTGGTATCTACGAGCAGTACTTC	CASSVDSGIYEQYF	TRBJ2-7	NA	NA	TRBV10-2
TGTGCCAGCAGCTTAGGAGGGCCGGGACTGGATTACAATGAGCAGTTCTTC	CASSLGGPGLDYNEQFF	TRBJ2-1	NA	NA	TRBV7-2
TGCGCCAGCAGCCAAGACCCTCTAGCGCAGGAGACCCAGTACTTC	CASSQDPLAQETQYF	TRBJ2-5	NA	NA	TRBV4-1
TGCAGCGCCGCAAACCGGGGGCTTGGGTCCGAGCAGTACTTC	CSAANRGLGSEQYF	TRBJ2-7	once	NA	TRBV29-1
TGTGCCAGCAGCTTAGCCCGGGGCAGGGGAGAGACCCAGTACTTC	CASSLARGRGETQYF	TRBJ2-5	once	NA	TRBV7-8